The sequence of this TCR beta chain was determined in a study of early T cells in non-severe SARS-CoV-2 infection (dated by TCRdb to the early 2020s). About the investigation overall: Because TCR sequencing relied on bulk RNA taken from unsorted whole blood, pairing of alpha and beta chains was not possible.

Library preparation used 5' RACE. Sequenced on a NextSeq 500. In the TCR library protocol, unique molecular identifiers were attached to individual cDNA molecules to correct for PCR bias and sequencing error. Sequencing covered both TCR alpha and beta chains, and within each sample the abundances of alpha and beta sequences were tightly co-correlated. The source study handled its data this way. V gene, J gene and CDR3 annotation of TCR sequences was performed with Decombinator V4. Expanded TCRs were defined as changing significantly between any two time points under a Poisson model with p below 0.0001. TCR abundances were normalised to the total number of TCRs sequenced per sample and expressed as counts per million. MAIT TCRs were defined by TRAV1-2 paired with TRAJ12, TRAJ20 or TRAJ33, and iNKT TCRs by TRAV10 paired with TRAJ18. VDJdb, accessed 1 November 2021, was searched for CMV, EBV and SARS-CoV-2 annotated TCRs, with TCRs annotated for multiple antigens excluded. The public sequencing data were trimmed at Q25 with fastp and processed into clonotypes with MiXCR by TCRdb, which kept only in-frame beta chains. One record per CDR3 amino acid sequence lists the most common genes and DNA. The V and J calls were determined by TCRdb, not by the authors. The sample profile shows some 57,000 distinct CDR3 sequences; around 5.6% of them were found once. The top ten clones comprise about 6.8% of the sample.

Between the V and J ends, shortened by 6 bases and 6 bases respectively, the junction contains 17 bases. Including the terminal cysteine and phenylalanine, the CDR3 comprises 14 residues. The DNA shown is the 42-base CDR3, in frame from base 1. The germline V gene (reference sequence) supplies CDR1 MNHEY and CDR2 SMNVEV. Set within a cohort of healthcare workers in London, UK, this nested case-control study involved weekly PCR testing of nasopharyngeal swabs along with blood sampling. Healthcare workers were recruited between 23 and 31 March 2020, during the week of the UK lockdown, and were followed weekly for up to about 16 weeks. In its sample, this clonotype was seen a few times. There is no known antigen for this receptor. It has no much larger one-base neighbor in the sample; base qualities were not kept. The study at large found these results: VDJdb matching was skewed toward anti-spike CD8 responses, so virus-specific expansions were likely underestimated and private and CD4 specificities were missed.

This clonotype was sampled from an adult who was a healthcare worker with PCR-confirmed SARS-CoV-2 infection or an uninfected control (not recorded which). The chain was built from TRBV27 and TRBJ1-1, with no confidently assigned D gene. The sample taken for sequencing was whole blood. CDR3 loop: CASRADPAKAEAFF. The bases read TGTGCCAGCAGGGCCGACCCCGCGAAAGCTGAAGCTTTCTTT.